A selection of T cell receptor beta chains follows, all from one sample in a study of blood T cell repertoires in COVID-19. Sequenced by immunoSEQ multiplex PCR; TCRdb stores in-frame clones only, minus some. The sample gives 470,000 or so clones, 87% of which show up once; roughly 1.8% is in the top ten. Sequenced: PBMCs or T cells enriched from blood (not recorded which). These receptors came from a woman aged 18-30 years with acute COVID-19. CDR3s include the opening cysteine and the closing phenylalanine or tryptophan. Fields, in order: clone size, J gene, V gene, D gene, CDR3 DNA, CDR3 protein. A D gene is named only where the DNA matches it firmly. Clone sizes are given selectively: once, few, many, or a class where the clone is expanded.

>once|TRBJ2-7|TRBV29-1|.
TGCAGCGTTGAAGTTTTTCAGGGCGGCTACGAGCAGTACTTC
CSVEVFQGGYEQYF
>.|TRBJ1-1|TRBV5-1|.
TGCGCCAGCAGCTTGGGGGAGCGAACCACTGAAGCTTTCTTT
CASSLGERTTEAFF
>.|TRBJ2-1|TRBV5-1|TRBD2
TGCGCCAGCAGCGAGCTAGCGGGGGGCCTCAATGAGCAGTTCTTC
CASSELAGGLNEQFF
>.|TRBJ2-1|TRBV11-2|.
TGTGCCAGCAGCTTTGAGACAGCATACAATGAGCAGTTCTTC
CASSFETAYNEQFF
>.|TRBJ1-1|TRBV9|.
TGTGCCAGCAGCCCTATTACAGGGGAAGCTTTCTTT
CASSPITGEAFF
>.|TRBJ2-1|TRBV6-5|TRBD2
TGTGCCAGCAGTCCCACTAGCGGGGGGGCCCTTGAGCAGTTCTTC
CASSPTSGGALEQFF
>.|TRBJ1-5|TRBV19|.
TGTGCCGCCGCAGGGCAGGGCGGTCAGCCCCAGCATTTT
CAAAGQGGQPQHF
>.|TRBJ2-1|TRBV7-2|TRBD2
TGTGCCAGCAGCTTAACTAGCGGGAGTAGGTACAATGAGCAGTTCTTC
CASSLTSGSRYNEQFF
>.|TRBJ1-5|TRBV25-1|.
TGTGCCAGCGCACCGGGCAATCAGCCCCAGCATTTT
CASAPGNQPQHF
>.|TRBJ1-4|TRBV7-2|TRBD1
TGTGCCAGCAGCTTCAGACAGGGGTATATAGGCAGGGCTGAAAAACTGTTTTTT
CASSFRQGYIGRAEKLFF
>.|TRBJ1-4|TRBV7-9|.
TGTGCCAGCAGCTTATTATCCCAGGGGCGTGGTGAAAAACTGTTTTTT
CASSLLSQGRGEKLFF
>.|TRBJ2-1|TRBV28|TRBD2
TGTGCCAGCACCATTAGCGGGCCTTACAATGAGCAGTTCTTC
CASTISGPYNEQFF
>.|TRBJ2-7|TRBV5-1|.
TGCGCCAGCAGCCCCGAGTCGAGAGGGTCTCTCGAGCAGTACTTC
CASSPESRGSLEQYF
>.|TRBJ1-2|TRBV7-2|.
TGTGCCAGCAGCTTCTCTGGGACTGCTTCCTATGGCTACACCTTC
CASSFSGTASYGYTF
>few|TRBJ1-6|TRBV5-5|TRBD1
TGTGCCAGCAGCGTTACAGGGGGCGCGGATTCACCCCTCCACTTT
CASSVTGGADSPLHF
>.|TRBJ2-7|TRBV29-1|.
TGCAGCGTTGAAAGGCCAGGGAGGATAGGCTCCTACGAGCAGTACTTC
CSVERPGRIGSYEQYF